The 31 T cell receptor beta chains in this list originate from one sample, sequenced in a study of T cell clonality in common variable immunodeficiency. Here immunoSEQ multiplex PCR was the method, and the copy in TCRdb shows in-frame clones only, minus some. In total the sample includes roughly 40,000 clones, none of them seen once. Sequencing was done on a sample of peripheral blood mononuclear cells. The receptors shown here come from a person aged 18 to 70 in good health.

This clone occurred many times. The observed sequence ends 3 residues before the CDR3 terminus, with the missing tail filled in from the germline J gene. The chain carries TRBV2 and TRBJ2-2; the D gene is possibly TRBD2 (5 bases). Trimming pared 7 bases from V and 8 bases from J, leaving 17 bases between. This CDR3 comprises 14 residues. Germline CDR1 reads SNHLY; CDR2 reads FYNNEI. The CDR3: CASILSPRGGELFF. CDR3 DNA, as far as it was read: TGTGCCAGCATCCTAAGCCCCAGAGGGGGGGAG.

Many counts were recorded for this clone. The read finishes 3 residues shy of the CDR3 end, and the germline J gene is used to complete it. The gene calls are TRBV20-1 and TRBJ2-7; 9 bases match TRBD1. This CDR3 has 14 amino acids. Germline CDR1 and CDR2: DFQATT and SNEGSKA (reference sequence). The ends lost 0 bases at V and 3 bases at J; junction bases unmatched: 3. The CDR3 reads CSARDGDRVYEQYF. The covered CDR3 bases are TGCAGTGCTAGAGATGGGGACAGGGTCTACGAG.

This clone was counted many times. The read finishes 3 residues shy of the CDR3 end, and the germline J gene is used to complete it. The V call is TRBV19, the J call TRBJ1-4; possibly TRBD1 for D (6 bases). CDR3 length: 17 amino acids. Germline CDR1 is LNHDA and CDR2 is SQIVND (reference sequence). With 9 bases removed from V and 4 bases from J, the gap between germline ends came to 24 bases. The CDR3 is CASKHSFWGQLNEKLFF. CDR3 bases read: TGTGCCAGCAAGCACTCCTTCTGGGGACAACTTAATGAAAAA.

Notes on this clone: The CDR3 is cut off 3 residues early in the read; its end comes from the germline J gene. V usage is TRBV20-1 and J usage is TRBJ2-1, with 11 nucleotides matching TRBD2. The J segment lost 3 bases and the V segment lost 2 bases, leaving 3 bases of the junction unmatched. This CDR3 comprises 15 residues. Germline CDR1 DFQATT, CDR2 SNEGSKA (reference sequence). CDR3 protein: CSARRLAGLYNEQFF. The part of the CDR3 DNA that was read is TGCAGTGCTAGACGACTAGCGGGGCTCTACAATGAG.

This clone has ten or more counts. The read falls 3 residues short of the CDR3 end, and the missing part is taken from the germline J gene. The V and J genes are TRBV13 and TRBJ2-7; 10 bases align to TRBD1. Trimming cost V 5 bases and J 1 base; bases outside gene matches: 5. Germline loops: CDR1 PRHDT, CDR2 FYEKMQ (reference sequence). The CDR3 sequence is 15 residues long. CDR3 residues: CASSRQGALSYEQYF. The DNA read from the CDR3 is TGTGCCAGCAGCCGACAGGGGGCCCTATCCTACGAG.

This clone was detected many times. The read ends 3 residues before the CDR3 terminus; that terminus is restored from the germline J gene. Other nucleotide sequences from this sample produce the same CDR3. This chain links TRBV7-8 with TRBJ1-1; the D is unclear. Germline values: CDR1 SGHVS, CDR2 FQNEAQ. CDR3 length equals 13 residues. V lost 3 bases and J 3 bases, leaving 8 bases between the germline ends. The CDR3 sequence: CASSLVRDTEAFF. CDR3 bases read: TGTGCCAGCAGCTTGGTACGGGACACTGAA.

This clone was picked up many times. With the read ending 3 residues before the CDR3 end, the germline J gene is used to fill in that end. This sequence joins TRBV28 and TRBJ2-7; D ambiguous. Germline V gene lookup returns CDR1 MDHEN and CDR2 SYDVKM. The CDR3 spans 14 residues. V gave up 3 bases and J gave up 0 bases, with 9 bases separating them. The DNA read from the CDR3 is TGTGCCAGCAGTTTGCTTCAGAGCTCCTACGAG. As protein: CASSLLQSSYE. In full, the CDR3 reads CASSLLQSSYEQYF.

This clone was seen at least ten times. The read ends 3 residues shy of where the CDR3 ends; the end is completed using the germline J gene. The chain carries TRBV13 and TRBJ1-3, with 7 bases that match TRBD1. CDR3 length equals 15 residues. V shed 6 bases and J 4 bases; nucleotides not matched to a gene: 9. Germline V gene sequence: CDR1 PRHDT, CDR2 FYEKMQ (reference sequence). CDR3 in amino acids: CASSTDRAAGNTIYF. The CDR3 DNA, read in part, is TGTGCCAGCAGTACCGACAGGGCGGCCGGAAACACC.

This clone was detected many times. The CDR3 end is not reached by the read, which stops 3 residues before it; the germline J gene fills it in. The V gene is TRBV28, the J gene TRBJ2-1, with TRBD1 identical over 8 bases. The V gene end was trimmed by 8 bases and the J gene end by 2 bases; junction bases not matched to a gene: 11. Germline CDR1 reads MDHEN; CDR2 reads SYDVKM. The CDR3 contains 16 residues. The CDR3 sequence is CASSASSGGAYNEQFF. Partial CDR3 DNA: TGTGCCAGCTCCGCCTCTTCAGGGGGCGCCTACAATGAG.

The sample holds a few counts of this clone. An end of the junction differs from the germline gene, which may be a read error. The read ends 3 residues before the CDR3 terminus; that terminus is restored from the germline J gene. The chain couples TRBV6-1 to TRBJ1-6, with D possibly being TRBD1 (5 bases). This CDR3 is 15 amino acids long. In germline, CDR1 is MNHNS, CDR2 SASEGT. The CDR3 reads CASREAHRQYSPLHF. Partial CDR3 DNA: TGTGCCAGCCGTGAAGCGCACAGACAGTATTCACCC.

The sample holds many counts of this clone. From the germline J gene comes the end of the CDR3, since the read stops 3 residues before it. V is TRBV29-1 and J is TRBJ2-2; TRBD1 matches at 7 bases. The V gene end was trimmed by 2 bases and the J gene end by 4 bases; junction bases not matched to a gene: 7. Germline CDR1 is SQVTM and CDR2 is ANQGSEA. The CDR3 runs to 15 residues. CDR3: CSVEPTGSGTGELFF. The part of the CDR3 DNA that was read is TGCAGCGTTGAACCGACAGGGTCTGGCACCGGGGAG.

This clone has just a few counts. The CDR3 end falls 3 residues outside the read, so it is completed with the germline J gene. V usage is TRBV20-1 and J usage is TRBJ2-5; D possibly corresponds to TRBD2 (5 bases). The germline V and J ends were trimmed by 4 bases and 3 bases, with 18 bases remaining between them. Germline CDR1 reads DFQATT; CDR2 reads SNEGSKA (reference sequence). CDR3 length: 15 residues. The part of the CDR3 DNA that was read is TGCAGTGCTACTGCGGGTTTGGGTTTTGAAGAGACC. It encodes CSATAGLGFEET. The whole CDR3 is CSATAGLGFEETQYF.

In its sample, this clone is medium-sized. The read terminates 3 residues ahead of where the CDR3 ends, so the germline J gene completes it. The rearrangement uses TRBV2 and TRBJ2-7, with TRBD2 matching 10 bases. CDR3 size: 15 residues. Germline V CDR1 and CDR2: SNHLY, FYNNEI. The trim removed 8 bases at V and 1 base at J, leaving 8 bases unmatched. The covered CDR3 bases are TGTGCCAGCGGAGGGAGCGGGAGGGCGTCCTACGAG. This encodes CASGGSGRASYE. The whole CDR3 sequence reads CASGGSGRASYEQYF.

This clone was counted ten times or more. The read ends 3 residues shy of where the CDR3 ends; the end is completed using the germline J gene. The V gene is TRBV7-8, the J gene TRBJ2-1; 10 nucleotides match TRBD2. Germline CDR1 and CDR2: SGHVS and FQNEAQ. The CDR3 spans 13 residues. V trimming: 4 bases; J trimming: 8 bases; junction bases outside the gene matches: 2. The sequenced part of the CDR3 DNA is TGTGCCAGCAGCTCGAGCGGGAGGGATGAG. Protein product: CASSSSGRDE. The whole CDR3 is CASSSSGRDEQFF. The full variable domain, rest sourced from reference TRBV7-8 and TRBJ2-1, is GAGVSQSPRYKVAKRGQDVALRCDPISGHVSLFWYQQALGQGPEFLTYFQNEAQLDKSGLPSDRFFAERPEGSVSTLKIQRTQQEDSAVYLCASSSSGRDEQFFGPGTRLTVL.

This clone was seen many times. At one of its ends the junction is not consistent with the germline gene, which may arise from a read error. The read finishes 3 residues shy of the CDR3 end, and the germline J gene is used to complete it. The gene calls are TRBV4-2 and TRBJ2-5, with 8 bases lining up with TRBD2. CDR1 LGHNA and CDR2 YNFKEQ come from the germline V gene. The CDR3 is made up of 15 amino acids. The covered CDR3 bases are TGCGCCAGCAGCCAAGATCGGGGGGGCGGAAAGACC. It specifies CASSQDRGGGKT. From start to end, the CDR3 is CASSQDRGGGKTQYF.

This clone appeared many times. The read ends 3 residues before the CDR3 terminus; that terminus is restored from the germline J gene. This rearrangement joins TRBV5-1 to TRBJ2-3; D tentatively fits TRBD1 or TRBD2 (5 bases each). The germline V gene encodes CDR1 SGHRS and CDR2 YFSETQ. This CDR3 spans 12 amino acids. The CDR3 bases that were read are TGCGCCAGCAGCTTGGTAGGGGAGACG. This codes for CASSLVGET. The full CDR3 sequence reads CASSLVGETQYF.

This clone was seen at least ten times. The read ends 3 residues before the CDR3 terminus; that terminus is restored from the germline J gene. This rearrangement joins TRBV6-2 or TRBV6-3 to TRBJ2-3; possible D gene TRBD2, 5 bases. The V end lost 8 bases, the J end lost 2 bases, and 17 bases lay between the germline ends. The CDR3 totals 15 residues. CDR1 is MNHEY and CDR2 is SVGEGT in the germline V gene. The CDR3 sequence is CASGGAGRFTDTQYF. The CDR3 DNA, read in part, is TGTGCCAGCGGCGGTGCGGGTAGATTCACAGATACG.

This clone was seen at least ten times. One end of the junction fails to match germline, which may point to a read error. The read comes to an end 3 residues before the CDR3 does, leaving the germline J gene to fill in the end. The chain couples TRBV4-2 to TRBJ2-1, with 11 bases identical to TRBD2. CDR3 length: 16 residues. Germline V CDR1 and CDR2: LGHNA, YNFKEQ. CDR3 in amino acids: CASSLLLAGVVAEQFF. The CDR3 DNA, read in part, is TGCGCCAGCAGCCTCTTACTAGCGGGAGTAGTCGCTGAG.

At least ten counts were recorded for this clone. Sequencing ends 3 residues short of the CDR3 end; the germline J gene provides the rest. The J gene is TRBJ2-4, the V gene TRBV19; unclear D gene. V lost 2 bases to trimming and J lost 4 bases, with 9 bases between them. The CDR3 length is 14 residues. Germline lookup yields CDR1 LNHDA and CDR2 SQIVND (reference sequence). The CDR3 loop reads CASSIRDSKNIQYF. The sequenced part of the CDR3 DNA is TGTGCCAGTAGTATACGCGACTCAAAAAACATT.

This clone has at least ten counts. The CDR3 sequence is CASSLDGQNTDTQYF. Partial CDR3 DNA: TGCGCCAGCAGCTTGGATGGACAGAACACAGATACG. The V gene is TRBV5-1, the J gene TRBJ2-3; D is possibly TRBD1 (6 bases). The missing CDR3 end, 3 residues past where the read stops, is filled in from the germline J gene. The CDR3 has 15 residues. Trimming stripped 0 bases from V and 2 bases from J, with 10 bases between. The germline CDR1 and CDR2 sequences are SGHRS and YFSETQ. Complete variable domain (other parts from reference TRBV5-1 and TRBJ2-3): KAGVTQTPRYLIKTRGQQVTLSCSPISGHRSVSWYQQTPGQGLQFLFEYFSETQRNKGNFPGRFSGRQFSNSRSEMNVSTLELGDSALYLCASSLDGQNTDTQYFGPGTRLTVL.

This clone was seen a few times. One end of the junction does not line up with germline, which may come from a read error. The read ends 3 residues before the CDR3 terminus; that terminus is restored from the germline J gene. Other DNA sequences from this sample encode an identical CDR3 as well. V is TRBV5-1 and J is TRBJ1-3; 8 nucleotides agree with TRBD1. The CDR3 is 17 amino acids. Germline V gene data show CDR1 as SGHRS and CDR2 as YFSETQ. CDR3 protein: CASSGGTGVISGNTIYF. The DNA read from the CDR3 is TGCGCCAGCAGCGGAGGGACAGGAGTAATCTCTGGAAACACG.

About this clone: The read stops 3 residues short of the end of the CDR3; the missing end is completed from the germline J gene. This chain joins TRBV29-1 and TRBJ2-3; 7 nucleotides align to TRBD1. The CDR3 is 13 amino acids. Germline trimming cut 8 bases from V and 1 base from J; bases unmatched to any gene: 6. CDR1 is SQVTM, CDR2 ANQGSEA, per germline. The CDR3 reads CSSKRGRTDTQYF. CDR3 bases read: TGCAGCTCCAAGAGGGGGCGCACAGATACG.

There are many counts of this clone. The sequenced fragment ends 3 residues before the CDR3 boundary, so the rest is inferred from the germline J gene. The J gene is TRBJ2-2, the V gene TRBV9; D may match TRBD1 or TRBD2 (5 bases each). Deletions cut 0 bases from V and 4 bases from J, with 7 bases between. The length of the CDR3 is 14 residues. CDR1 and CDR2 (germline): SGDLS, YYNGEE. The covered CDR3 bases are TGTGCCAGCAGCGTAGGAGGGGTCACCGGGGAG. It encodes CASSVGGVTGE. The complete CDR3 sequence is CASSVGGVTGELFF.

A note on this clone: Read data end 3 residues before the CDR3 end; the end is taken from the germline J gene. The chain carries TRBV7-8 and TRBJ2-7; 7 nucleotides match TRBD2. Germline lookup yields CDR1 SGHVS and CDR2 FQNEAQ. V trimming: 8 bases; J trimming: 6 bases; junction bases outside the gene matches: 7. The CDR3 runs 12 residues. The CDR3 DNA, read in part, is TGTGCCAGCCAGGCGGGGGTGGGCGAG. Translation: CASQAGVGE. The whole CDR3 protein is CASQAGVGEQYF.

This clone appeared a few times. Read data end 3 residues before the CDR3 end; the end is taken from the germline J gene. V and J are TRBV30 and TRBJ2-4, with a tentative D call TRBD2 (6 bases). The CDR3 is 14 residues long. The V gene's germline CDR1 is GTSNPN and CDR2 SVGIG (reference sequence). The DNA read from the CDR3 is TGTGCCTGGAGTGTCGGGGTGGAGGGTGAGGGT. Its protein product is CAWSVGVEGEG. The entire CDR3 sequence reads CAWSVGVEGEGQYF.

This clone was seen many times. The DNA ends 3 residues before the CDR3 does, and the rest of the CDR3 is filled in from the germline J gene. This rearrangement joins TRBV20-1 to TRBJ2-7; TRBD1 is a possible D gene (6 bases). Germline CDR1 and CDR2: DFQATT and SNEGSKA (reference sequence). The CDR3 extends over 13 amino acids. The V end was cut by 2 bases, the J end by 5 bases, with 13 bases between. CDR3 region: CSARLVGQNEQYF. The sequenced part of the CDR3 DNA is TGCAGTGCTAGACTAGTAGGACAGAACGAG.

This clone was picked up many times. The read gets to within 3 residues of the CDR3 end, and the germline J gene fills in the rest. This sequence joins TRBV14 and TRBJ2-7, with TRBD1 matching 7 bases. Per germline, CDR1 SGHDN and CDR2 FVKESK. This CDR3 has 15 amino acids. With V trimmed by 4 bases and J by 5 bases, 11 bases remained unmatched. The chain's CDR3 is CASSPHVTGLNEQYF. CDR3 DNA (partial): TGTGCCAGCAGCCCACACGTGACAGGGTTAAACGAG.

Incomplete CDR3 DNA: TGTGCCTGGATTCTAGCCCGTACC. Protein: CAWILART. The whole CDR3 protein is CAWILARTYTF. The chain carries TRBV30 and TRBJ1-2; D is ambiguous. The read ends 3 residues shy of where the CDR3 ends; the end is completed using the germline J gene. Germline lookup yields CDR1 GTSNPN and CDR2 SVGIG (reference sequence). This CDR3 region has 11 residues.

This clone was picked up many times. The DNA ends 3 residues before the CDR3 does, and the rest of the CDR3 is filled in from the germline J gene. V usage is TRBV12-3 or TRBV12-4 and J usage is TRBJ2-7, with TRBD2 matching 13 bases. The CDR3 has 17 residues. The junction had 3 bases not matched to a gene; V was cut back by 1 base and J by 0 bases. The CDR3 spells CASSLGTSGSLSYEQYF. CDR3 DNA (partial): TGTGCCAGCAGTTTAGGGACTAGCGGGAGCCTCTCCTACGAG.

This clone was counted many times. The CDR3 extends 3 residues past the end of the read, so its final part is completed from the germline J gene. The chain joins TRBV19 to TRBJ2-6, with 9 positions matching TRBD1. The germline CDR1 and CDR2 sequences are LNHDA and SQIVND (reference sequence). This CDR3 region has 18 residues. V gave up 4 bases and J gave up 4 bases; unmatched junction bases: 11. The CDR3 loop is CASSTLRQGGTGANVLTF. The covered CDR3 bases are TGTGCCAGTAGTACCCTTAGACAGGGGGGCACAGGGGCCAACGTC.

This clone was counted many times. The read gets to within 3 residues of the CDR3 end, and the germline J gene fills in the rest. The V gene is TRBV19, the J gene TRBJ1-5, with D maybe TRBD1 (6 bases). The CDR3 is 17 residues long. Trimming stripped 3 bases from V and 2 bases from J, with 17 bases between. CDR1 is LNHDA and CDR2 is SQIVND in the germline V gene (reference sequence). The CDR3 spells CASSIYRVMGGNQPQHF. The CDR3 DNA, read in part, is TGTGCCAGTAGTATTTACAGGGTTATGGGGGGCAATCAGCCC. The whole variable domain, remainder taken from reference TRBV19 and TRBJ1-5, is DGGITQSPKYLFRKEGQNVTLSCEQNLNHDAMYWYRQDPGQGLRLIYYSQIVNDFQKGDIAEGYSVSREKKESFPLTVTSAQKNPTAFYLCASSIYRVMGGNQPQHFGDGTRLSIL.